This T cell receptor (beta chain) stems from a study of T cells after yellow fever vaccination (dated by TCRdb to between 2018 and 2021). With regard to the full study: Libraries from fractions with low cell numbers were prepared with the SMART-Seq v4 Ultra Low Input RNA kit. Two healthy male donors, one aged 18 to 30 and one aged 30 to 39 years, were included in the cohort. Bulk PBMC replicates and cell subsets were isolated from blood drawn at multiple timepoints before and after both primary and secondary immunization. Bulk TCR alpha and beta repertoires were sequenced longitudinally to track T-cell clones before and after primary and booster YFV17D yellow fever vaccination.

A word on this clonotype: This receptor's antigen is unknown. Per-nucleotide qualities are absent, and no much larger clonotype sits a single base away.

V and J are trimmed by 5 bases and 6 bases, and the gene matches miss 15 bases of the junction. The germline V gene supplies CDR1 SGHAT and CDR2 FQNNGV. The cysteine opens and the phenylalanine closes a CDR3 of 17 amino acids. The kept DNA is CDR3 alone, 51 bases in frame from the first base. The full study reports these points: Computational filtering was needed because FACS-sorted repertoires could contain abundant contaminating clonotypes from the bulk population. A small fraction of clonotypes showed up in both the CD4 and CD8 compartments, probably as a result of convergent recombination. The secondary T-cell response was weaker than the primary response but faster, peaking on day 5 instead of day 15. After the booster, most of the clones that had expanded following primary vaccination were detected again (around 97% of CD4 and roughly 88% of CD8), which suggests that memory was broadly maintained. Only two donors were included in the study, so the extent to which the findings can be generalized is limited.

Sequencing used an Illumina NovaSeq 6000. TCR cDNA was made using 5'RACE template switching, a step that added a universal primer site and unique molecular identifiers. Priming of cDNA synthesis was performed from both the TCR alpha and TCR beta constant segments. Library amplification used two PCR steps, and the second PCR step added sample barcodes and sequencing adapters. Libraries were sequenced on Illumina HiSeq 2500 (2x100 bp) or NovaSeq (2x150 bp). As for the original processing: MIGEC was used to demultiplex reads and collapse the reads into UMI consensus sequences, and MiXCR was used for V(D)J alignment. Vaccine-responding clonotypes were identified with edgeR using replicate PBMC samples, with FDR below 0.01 and a log2 fold change above 5 up to day 15 being required. Bulk clonotypes were assigned CD4 or CD8 identity according to which sequenced CD4 or CD8 repertoire held them at higher abundance. In-frame beta chains were kept once TCRdb had trimmed the public reads at Q25 with fastp and called clones with MiXCR. Records with the same CDR3 protein are collapsed into one entry carrying the most frequent genes and DNA. V and J calls and clone size were set by TCRdb, not the authors. Here the sample has 300,000 or so distinct CDR3 sequences; almost 4% occur a single time. The ten largest clones take up approximately 24% of the sample.

The treatment or condition label corresponds to: live attenuated yellow fever vaccine strain. At every blood-draw timepoint, two biological replicates of bulk PBMCs were collected. A standard Ficoll-Paque protocol was used to isolate PBMCs from peripheral blood. TriZol was used to extract RNA from bulk PBMCs, CD4 and CD8 fractions, and dextramer-positive and dextramer-negative fractions. The chain links TRBV11-2 with TRBJ2-3; 9 junctional bases match TRBD2. The receptor comes from a man younger than 30 who received the YFV17D yellow fever vaccine. Source: PBMCs, taken 5 days after the yellow fever booster vaccination. The CDR3 has the sequence CASSLAGRGGSWDTQYF. The DNA sequence is given as TGTGCCAGCAGCCTAGCGGGGCGGGGGGGATCGTGGGATACGCAGTATTTT.